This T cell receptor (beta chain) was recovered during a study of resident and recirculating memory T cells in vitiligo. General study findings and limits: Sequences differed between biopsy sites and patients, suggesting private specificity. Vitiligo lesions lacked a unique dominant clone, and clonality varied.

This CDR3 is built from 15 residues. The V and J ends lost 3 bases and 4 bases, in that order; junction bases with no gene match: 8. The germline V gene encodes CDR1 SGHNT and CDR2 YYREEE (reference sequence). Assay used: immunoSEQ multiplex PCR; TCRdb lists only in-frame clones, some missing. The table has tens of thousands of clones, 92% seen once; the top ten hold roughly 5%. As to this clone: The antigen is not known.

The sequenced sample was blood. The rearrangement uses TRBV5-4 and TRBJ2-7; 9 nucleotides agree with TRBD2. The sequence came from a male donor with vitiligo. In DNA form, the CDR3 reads TGTGCCAGCAGCTCCCTTAGCGGGAGCGATTACGAGCAGTACTTC. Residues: CASSSLSGSDYEQYF.